One and the same sample provided the 10 T cell receptor beta chains below, sequenced in a study of T cell repertoires in cytomegalovirus infection. TCRdb reprocessed the reads with MiXCR, giving one entry per CDR3 protein. The table includes some 920,000 distinct CDR3 sequences, around 29% detected once. Antigens for these TCRs are unknown. The sample was cultured CD8+ T cells from PBMCs, taken from culture after CMV antigen stimulation. Every receptor here comes from a human donor in good health (CMV status not recorded). Some clones in this sample may be carry-over from other donors' samples.

The chain employs TRBV15 and TRBJ2-1, with a tentative D call TRBD2 (6 bases). Per the germline V gene, CDR1 is LNHNV and CDR2 is YYDKDF (reference sequence). The CDR3 length is 14 residues. Trimming removed 8 bases at V and 1 base at J, with 12 bases between. The CDR3 sequence is CATGDGGSYNEQFF. CDR3 nucleotide sequence: TGTGCCACCGGGGACGGGGGTTCCTACAATGAGCAGTTCTTC. Filled out from reference TRBV15 and TRBJ2-1, the complete variable domain reads DAMVIQNPRYQVTQFGKPVTLSCSQTLNHNVMYWYQQKSSQAPKLLFHYYDKDFNNEADTPDNFQSRRPNTSFCFLDIRSPGLGDTAMYLCATGDGGSYNEQFFGPGTRLTVL.

The CDR3 is CASSFPGLAYNEQFF. Written as DNA, the CDR3 is TGTGCCAGCAGTTTTCCGGGGCTAGCCTACAATGAGCAGTTCTTC. This chain uses TRBV28 with TRBJ2-1; the D gene could be TRBD1 or TRBD2 (5 bases each). Germline V gene sequence: CDR1 MDHEN, CDR2 SYDVKM. Trimming stripped 3 bases from V and 2 bases from J, with 11 bases between. The CDR3 loop spans 15 amino acids.

The V gene is TRBV19, the J gene TRBJ2-1; 8 bases fit TRBD2. This CDR3 has 15 residues. Germline loops: CDR1 LNHDA, CDR2 SQIVND (reference sequence). Trimming at V came to 9 bases and at J to 2 bases, leaving 9 bases not matched to a gene. The CDR3 spells CARKQLAAPYNEQFF. In DNA, the CDR3 is TGTGCCAGGAAGCAACTAGCGGCCCCCTACAATGAGCAGTTCTTC.

The CDR3 DNA sequence: TGTGCCAGCAAGCGTCCAACCGGGATTCAGGATGGCTACACCTTC. Its translation: CASKRPTGIQDGYTF. The chain uses TRBV2 and TRBJ1-2; D is uncertain. Trimming left V 7 bases short and J 6 bases short, with 21 bases between. The CDR3 has 15 residues. CDR1 and CDR2 (germline): SNHLY, FYNNEI. Variable domain in full (rest from reference TRBV2 and TRBJ1-2): EPEVTQTPSHQVTQMGQEVILRCVPISNHLYFYWYRQILGQKVEFLVSFYNNEISEKSEIFDDQFSVERPDGSNFTLKIRSTKLEDSAMYFCASKRPTGIQDGYTFGSGTRLTVV.

This clonotype was counted many times. The chain is built from TRBV6-1 and TRBJ2-3; D is perhaps TRBD2 (7 bases). CDR1 is MNHNS and CDR2 is SASEGT in the germline V gene. CDR3 length equals 15 residues. V shed 2 bases and J shed 2 bases, with 11 bases lying between them. CDR3 coding DNA: TGTGCCAGCAGTGAAAGGCGGGGGCTCACAGATACGCAGTATTTT. Translating gives CASSERRGLTDTQYF.

About this clonotype: This may stem from a read error, because a much larger clone lies one nucleotide away. The chain is built from TRBV12-3 or TRBV12-4 and TRBJ2-1; D possibly uses TRBD1 or TRBD2 (7 bases each). This CDR3 region has 15 residues. CDR3 coding DNA: TGTGCCAACAGTTTAGGGGGCCAGGGAGGGGATGAGCAGTTCTTC. Translation gives CANSLGGQGGDEQFF.

This chain joins TRBV19 and TRBJ2-1; D not certain. The CDR3 is 14 amino acids. CDR1 LNHDA and CDR2 SQIVND come from the germline V gene (reference sequence). Trimming pared 7 bases from V and 8 bases from J, leaving 18 bases between. CDR3 in DNA: TGTGCCAGTATTACCGCCTGGGGTTGGTATGAGCAGTTCTTC. Translation gives CASITAWGWYEQFF.

This clonotype was seen a few times. DNA for the CDR3: TGTGCCAGCAGTTTTTCCTCACCGACCACGGGAGCTTTCTTT. This codes for CASSFSSPTTGAFF. The chain links TRBV6-5 to TRBJ1-1, with no clear D. In germline, CDR1 is MNHEY, CDR2 SVGAGI. CDR3 length: 14 residues. V lost 4 bases, J lost 10 bases, and 19 bases lay in between.

Turning to this clonotype: The junction departs from germline at one end; a sequencing error may be responsible. The chain uses TRBV12-3 or TRBV12-4 and TRBJ1-5; D is unclear. This CDR3 is built from 13 residues. This chain's CDR3 is CVSSPSAYQPQHF. CDR3 bases: TGTGTCAGCAGCCCCAGCGCCTATCAGCCCCAGCATTTT.

Concerning this clonotype: One end of the junction fails to match germline, which may point to a read error. The J gene is TRBJ1-1, the V gene TRBV4-1, with no clear D. The CDR3 covers 12 residues. CDR1 is MGHRA, CDR2 YSYEKL, per germline. CDR3 bases: TGCGCCAGCAGCCAAGAGGGGATTGAAGTTTTCTTT. It encodes CASSQEGIEVFF.